This T cell receptor (beta chain) was recovered during a study of identical twins. Trimming took 2 bases from V and 1 from J; bases not matched to a gene: 3. This CDR3 comprises 15 residues. Germline V gives CDR1 MDHEN, CDR2 SYDVKM. Using its own MiXCR run on the 5' RACE reads, TCRdb lists one record per CDR3 protein. This repertoire shows around 1.7 million distinct CDR3 sequences, roughly 35% found once; its top ten account for approximately 0.25%. Study conclusions and caveats: In cord blood, abundant beta clonotypes had fewer insertions; memory showed no trend. The degree of excess twin sharing was weaker in beta out-of-frame sequences. Twin sharing of out-of-frame TCR alpha was underestimated by models in monozygotic pairs.

This clonotype was seen repeatedly, ten times or more. The antigen is unknown. Material for sequencing was cord blood. The chain links TRBV28 to TRBJ2-3; 7 nucleotides match TRBD1. This TCR came from a newborn girl in good health. The DNA for the CDR3 is TGTGCCAGCAGTTTACCCGGGACAGGCACAGATACGCAGTATTTT. It translates to CASSLPGTGTDTQYF.